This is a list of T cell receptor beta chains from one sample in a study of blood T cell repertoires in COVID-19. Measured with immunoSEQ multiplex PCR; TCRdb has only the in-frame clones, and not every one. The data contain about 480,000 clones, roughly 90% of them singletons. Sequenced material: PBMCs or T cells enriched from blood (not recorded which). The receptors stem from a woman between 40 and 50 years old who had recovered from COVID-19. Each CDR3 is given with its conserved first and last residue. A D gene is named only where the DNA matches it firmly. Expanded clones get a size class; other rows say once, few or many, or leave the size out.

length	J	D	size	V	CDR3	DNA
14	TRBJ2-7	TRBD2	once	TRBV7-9	CASSLSLAGYEQYF	TGTGCCAGCAGCTTGTCACTAGCGGGGTACGAGCAGTACTTC
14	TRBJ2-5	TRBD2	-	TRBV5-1	CASSLTSGGETQYF	TGCGCCAGCAGCTTGACTAGCGGGGGGGAGACCCAGTACTTC
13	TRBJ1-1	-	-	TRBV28	CASSLLGQRGAFF	TGTGCCAGCAGTTTACTCGGACAGAGGGGAGCTTTCTTT
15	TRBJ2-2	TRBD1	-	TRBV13	CASSHGTVNTGELFF	TGTGCCAGCAGCCACGGGACAGTGAACACCGGGGAGCTGTTTTTT
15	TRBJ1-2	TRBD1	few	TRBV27	CASSSGQGAFGLYTF	TGTGCCAGCAGTTCCGGACAGGGGGCGTTCGGTTTGTACACCTTC
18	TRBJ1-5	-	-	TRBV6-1	CASSEIGRPDRSNQPQHF	TGTGCCAGCAGTGAAATAGGGAGACCCGACAGGAGCAATCAGCCCCAGCATTTT
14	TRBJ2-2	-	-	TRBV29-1	CSVETVTNTGELFF	TGCAGCGTTGAAACGGTAACGAACACCGGGGAGCTGTTTTTT
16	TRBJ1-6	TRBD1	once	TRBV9	CASSARTGRDGSPLHF	TGTGCCAGCAGCGCCCGGACAGGGAGAGATGGTTCACCCCTCCACTTT
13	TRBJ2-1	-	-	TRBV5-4	CASSLARGNEQFF	TGTGCCAGCAGCCTAGCCAGGGGCAATGAGCAGTTCTTC
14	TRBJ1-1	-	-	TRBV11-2	CASSLDFGNTEAFF	TGTGCCAGCAGCTTAGATTTCGGGAACACTGAAGCTTTCTTT
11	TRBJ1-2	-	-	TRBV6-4	CAIQKFYGYTF	TGTGCCATCCAGAAGTTCTATGGCTACACCTTC
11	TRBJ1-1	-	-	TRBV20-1	CSALGYTEAFF	TGCAGTGCTCTCGGGTACACTGAAGCTTTCTTT
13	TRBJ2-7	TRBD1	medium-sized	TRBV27	CASSWDSTYEQYF	TGTGCCAGCAGTTGGGACAGTACCTACGAGCAGTACTTC
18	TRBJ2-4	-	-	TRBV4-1	CASSQEPPSRSAKNIQYF	TGCGCCAGCAGCCAAGAGCCCCCCTCCCGGTCGGCCAAAAACATTCAGTACTTC
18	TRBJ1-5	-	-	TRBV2	CASSRWGRANNSNQPQHF	TGTGCCAGCAGTCGGTGGGGCAGGGCGAACAATAGCAATCAGCCCCAGCATTTT
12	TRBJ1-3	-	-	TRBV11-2	CASSLFQGRPDF	TGTGCCAGCAGCTTATTCCAGGGTCGCCCGGATTTT
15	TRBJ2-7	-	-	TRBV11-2	CASSLESGQGYEQYF	TGTGCCAGCAGCTTAGAATCAGGTCAAGGATACGAGCAGTACTTC
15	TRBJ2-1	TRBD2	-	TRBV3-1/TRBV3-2	CASSQGFRLAGEQFF	TGTGCCAGCAGCCAGGGATTCCGACTAGCGGGTGAGCAGTTCTTC
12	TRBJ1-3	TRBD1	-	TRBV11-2	CASSLQGATIYF	TGTGCCAGCAGCTTACAGGGGGCTACCATATATTTT
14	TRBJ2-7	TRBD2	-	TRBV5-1	CASSLEGGSYEQYF	TGCGCCAGCAGCTTGGAGGGAGGGAGCTACGAGCAGTACTTC
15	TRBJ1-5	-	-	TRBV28	CASSVSGRGNQPQHF	TGTGCCAGCAGTGTCTCAGGCCGCGGCAATCAGCCCCAGCATTTT
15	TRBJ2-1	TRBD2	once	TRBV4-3	CASSPGGSSYNEQFF	TGCGCCAGCAGCCCGGGGGGTAGCTCCTACAATGAGCAGTTCTTC
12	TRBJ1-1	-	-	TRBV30	CAWTWGGTEAFF	TGTGCCTGGACCTGGGGGGGAACTGAAGCTTTCTTT
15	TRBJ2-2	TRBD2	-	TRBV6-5	CASQREPGRTGELFF	TGTGCCAGCCAGCGGGAACCGGGACGGACCGGGGAGCTGTTTTTT